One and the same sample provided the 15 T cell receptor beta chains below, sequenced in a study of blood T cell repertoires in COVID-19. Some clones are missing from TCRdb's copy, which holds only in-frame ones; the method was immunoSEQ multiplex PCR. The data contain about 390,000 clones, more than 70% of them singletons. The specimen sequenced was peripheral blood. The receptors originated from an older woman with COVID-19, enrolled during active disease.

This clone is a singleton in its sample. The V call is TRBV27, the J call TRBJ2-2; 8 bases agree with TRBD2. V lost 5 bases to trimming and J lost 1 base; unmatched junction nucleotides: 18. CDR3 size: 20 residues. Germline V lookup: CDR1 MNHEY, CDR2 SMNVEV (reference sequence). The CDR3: CASSPYPVFAGGGNTGELFF. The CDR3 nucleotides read TGTGCCAGCAGTCCCTATCCTGTGTTTGCGGGGGGCGGGAACACCGGGGAGCTGTTTTTT.

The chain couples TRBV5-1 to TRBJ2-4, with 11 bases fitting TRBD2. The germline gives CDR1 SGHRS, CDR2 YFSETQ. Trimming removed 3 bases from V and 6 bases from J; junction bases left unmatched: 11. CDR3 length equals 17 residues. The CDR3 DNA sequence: TGCGCCAGCAGCTCAACCTTAGCGGGGGGGCCCGTAAACATTCAGTACTTC. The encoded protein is CASSSTLAGGPVNIQYF.

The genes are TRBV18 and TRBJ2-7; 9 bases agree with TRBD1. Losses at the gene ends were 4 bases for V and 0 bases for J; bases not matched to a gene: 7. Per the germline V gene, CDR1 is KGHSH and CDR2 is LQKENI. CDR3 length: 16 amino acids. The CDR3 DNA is TGTGCCAGCTCACGTTTCCCGGGACAGGGCTCCTACGAGCAGTACTTC. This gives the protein CASSRFPGQGSYEQYF. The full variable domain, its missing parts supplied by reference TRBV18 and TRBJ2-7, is NAGVMQNPRHLVRRRGQEARLRCSPMKGHSHVYWYRQLPEEGLKFMVYLQKENIIDESGMPKERFSAEFPKEGPSILRIQQVVRGDSAAYFCASSRFPGQGSYEQYFGPGTRLTVT.

The CDR3 DNA follows: TGTGCCAGCAGGCGGACAGGAGCCTCCTACGAGCAGTACTTC. Amino acid sequence: CASRRTGASYEQYF. The J gene is TRBJ2-7, the V gene TRBV28; 7 nucleotides line up with TRBD1. Losses at the gene ends were 6 bases for V and 0 bases for J; bases not matched to a gene: 5. The CDR3 length is 14 residues. Germline V gene lookup returns CDR1 MDHEN and CDR2 SYDVKM. The entire variable domain, with the rest obtained from reference TRBV28 and TRBJ2-7, is as follows: DVKVTQSSRYLVKRTGEKVFLECVQDMDHENMFWYRQDPGLGLRLIYFSYDVKMKEKGDIPEGYSVSREKKERFSLILESASTNQTSMYLCASRRTGASYEQYFGPGTRLTVT.

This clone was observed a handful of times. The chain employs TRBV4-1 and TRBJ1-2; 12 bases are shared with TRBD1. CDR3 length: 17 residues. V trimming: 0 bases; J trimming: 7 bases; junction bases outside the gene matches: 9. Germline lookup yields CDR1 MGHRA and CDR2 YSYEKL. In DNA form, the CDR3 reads TGCGCCAGCAGCCAAGATCGAGGGACAGGGGGCGCAAGTGGCTACACCTTC. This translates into CASSQDRGTGGASGYTF.

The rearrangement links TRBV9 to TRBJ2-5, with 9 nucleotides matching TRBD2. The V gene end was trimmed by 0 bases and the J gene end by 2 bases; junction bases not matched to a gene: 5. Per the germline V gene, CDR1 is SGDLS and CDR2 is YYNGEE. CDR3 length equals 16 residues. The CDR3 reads CASSVAAGGLQETQYF. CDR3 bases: TGTGCCAGCAGCGTAGCAGCGGGGGGCCTGCAAGAGACCCAGTACTTC. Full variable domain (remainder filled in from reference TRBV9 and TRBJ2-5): DSGVTQTPKHLITATGQRVTLRCSPRSGDLSVYWYQQSLDQGLQFLIQYYNGEERAKGNILERFSAQQFPDLHSELNLSSLELGDSALYFCASSVAAGGLQETQYFGPGTRLLVL.

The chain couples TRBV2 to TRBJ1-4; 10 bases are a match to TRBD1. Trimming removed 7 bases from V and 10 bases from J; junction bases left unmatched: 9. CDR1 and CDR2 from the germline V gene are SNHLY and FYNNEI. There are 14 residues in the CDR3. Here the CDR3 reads CASTAGTGAGKLFF. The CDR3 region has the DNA TGTGCCAGCACGGCCGGGACAGGGGCTGGAAAACTGTTTTTT.

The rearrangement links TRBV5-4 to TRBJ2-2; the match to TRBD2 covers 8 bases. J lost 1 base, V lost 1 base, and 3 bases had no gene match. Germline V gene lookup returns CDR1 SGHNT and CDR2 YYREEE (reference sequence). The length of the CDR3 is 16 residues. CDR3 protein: CASSLRLAGNTGELFF. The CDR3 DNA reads TGTGCCAGCAGCTTGAGGCTAGCGGGGAACACCGGGGAGCTGTTTTTT.

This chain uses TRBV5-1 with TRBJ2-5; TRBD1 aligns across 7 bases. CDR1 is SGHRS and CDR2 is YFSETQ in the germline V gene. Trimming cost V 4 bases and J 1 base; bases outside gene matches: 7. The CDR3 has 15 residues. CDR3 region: CASSIFGTVQETQYF. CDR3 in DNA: TGCGCCAGCAGCATTTTCGGGACAGTCCAAGAGACCCAGTACTTC.

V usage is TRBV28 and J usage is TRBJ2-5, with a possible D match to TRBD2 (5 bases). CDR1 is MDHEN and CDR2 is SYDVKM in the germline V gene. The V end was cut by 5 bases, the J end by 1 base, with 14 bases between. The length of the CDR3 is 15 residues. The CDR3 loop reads CASSTPRAGQETQYF. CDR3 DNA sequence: TGTGCCAGCAGTACACCCCGTGCGGGCCAAGAGACCCAGTACTTC.

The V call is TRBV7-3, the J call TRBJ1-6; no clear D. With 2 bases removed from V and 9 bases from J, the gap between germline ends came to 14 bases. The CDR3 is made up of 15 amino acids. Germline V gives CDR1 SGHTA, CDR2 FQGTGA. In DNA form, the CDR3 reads TGTGCCAGCAGCTTAGACGGGGTTGGAGGTTCACCCCTCCACTTT. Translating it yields CASSLDGVGGSPLHF.

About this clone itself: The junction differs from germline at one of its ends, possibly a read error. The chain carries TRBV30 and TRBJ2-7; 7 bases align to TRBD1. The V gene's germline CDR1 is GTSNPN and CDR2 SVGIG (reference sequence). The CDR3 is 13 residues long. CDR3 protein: CAWSQALPGQQHF. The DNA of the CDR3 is TGTGCCTGGAGTCAAGCCTTACCGGGACAGCAGCACTTC. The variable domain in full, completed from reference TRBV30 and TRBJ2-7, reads SQTIHQWPATLVQPVGSPLSLECTVEGTSNPNLYWYRQAAGRGLQLLFYSVGIGQISSEVPQNLSASRPQDRQFILSSKKLLLSDSGFYLCAWSQALPGQQHFGPGTRLTVT.

CDR3 nucleotides: TGTGCCAGTAGTATAGCGGGGGGCCGCCCTTTGATAGATACGCAGTATTTT. This encodes CASSIAGGRPLIDTQYF. The chain links TRBV19 to TRBJ2-3, with a possible D match to TRBD2 (7 bases). Germline CDR1 and CDR2: LNHDA and SQIVND (reference sequence). V lost 1 base and J lost 5, with 19 bases in between. CDR3 size: 17 residues. The whole variable domain, filled in from reference TRBV19 and TRBJ2-3, reads DGGITQSPKYLFRKEGQNVTLSCEQNLNHDAMYWYRQDPGQGLRLIYYSQIVNDFQKGDIAEGYSVSREKKESFPLTVTSAQKNPTAFYLCASSIAGGRPLIDTQYFGPGTRLTVL.

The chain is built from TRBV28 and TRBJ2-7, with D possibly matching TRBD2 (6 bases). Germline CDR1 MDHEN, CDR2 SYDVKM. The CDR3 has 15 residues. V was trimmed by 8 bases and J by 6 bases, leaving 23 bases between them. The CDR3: CASGPGGLVGPEQYF. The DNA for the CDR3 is TGTGCCAGCGGACCCGGAGGGCTCGTTGGCCCCGAGCAGTACTTC.

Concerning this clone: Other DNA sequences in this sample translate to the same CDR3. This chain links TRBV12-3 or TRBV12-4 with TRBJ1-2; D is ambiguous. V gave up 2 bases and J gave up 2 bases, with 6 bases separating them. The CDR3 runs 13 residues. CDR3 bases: TGTGCCAGCAGTTTAAGGGAGAACTATGGCTACACCTTC. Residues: CASSLRENYGYTF.